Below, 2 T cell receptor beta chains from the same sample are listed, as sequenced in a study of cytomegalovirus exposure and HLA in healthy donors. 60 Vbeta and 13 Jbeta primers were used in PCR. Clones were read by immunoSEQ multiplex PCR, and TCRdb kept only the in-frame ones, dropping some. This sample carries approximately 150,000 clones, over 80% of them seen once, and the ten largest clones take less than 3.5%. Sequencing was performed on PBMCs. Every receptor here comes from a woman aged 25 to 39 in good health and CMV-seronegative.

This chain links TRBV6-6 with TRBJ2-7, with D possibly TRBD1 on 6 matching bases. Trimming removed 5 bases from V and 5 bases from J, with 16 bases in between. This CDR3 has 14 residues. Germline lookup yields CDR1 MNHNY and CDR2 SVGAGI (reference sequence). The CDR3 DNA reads TGTGCCAGCAGTGAGGCAGGGGCGTCCCACGAGCAGTACTTC. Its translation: CASSEAGASHEQYF.

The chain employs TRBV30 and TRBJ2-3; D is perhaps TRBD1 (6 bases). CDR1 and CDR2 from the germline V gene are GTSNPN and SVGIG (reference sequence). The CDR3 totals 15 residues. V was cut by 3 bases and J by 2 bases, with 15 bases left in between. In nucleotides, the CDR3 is TGTGCCTGGAGGGGCAGGGGCGCTCACACAGATACGCAGTATTTT. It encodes CAWRGRGAHTDTQYF. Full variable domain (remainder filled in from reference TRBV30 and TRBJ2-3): SQTIHQWPATLVQPVGSPLSLECTVEGTSNPNLYWYRQAAGRGLQLLFYSVGIGQISSEVPQNLSASRPQDRQFILSSKKLLLSDSGFYLCAWRGRGAHTDTQYFGPGTRLTVL.